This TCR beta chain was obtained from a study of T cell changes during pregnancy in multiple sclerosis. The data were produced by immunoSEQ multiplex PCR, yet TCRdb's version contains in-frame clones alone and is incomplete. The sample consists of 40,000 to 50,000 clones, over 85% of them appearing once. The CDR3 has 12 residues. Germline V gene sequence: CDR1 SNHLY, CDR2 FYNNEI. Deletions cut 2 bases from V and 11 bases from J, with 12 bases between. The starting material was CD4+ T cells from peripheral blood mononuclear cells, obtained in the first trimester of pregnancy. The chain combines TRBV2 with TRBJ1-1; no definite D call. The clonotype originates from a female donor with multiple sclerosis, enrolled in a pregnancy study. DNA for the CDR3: TGTGCCAGCAGTGAAAAGCCCGATTTGGCTTTCTTT. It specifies CASSEKPDLAFF.